This TCR beta chain was obtained from a study of T cell changes during pregnancy in multiple sclerosis. This clone turned up a few times. TCRdb's copy holds only in-frame clones and misses some; the assay was immunoSEQ multiplex PCR. Among 60,000 to 90,000 clones listed, roughly 91% were seen once. Germline V gives CDR1 SNHLY, CDR2 FYNNEI. J was trimmed by 4 bases and V by 2 bases; bases with no gene match: 8. The CDR3 is made up of 16 amino acids. The starting material was peripheral blood, obtained after pregnancy. This rearrangement joins TRBV2 to TRBJ2-1, with 7 bases lining up with TRBD1. The sequence derives from a female donor in good health, enrolled as a control in a pregnancy study. The CDR3 loop reads CASSENALTGYNEQFF. DNA of the CDR3: TGTGCCAGCAGTGAAAACGCACTGACAGGGTACAATGAGCAGTTCTTC. Supplemented by reference TRBV2 and TRBJ2-1, the full variable domain reads EPEVTQTPSHQVTQMGQEVILRCVPISNHLYFYWYRQILGQKVEFLVSFYNNEISEKSEIFDDQFSVERPDGSNFTLKIRSTKLEDSAMYFCASSENALTGYNEQFFGPGTRLTVL.